The present T cell receptor beta chain was sequenced within a study of somatic mutations in cytotoxic T cells in rheumatoid arthritis. Study information: Among the T-cell populations stained with V beta antibodies, some were separated by flow sorting at nearly 100% purity, including V beta1+ cells whose TCRB was sequenced. Overall study results and limits: Rheumatoid arthritis patients and age-matched healthy controls showed no significant difference in CD8+ T-cell clonality.

The table came from immunoSEQ multiplex PCR; TCRdb's copy has only in-frame clones and leaves some out. Of 15,000 or so clones listed, about 93% are singletons. V lost 3 bases and J lost 5; bases outside the gene matches: 4. Per germline, CDR1 SGHRS and CDR2 YFSETQ. This CDR3 spans 14 amino acids. Concerning this clone: The target antigen is unknown.

The chain employs TRBV5-1 and TRBJ2-7, with 11 bases fitting TRBD1. The sample taken for sequencing was CD4+ T cells sorted from blood. This clonotype was sampled from an older man with rheumatoid arthritis. The DNA of the CDR3 is TGCGCCAGCAGCTGGAGGACAGGGGGCGACGAGCAGTACTTC. This sequence encodes CASSWRTGGDEQYF.